This T cell receptor beta chain was documented in a study of blood T cell repertoires in COVID-19 (TCRdb year 2020). Looking at the study overall: The collaborator samples originated in the United States, Italy and Spain and spanned the acute and convalescent phases of COVID-19. The material from the prospective study consisted of cDNA or gDNA derived from T cells, B-cell-depleted T cells, or PBMCs. Deeply sampled blood TCRbeta repertoires from subjects exposed to, actively infected with, or recovered from COVID-19 were included in the dataset. The repertoires were released in a freely available public database intended as a resource for research on the immune response to SARS-CoV-2. Samples came from the ongoing ImmuneRACE study (first 160 participants) plus 1,254 subjects from 6 global collaborators. Sample metadata almost always included a de-identified subject ID, COVID-19 status, age in years and sex. Where available, HLA class I and class II types were taken from metadata supplied by the sample provider and were not determined by assay-based typing.

Points on this clone: Its antigen is still unknown. Qualities for individual bases were not recorded, and no much larger clone is one base off.

Overall study outcomes, separate from this receptor: Clinical and demographic metadata were provided uncurated, with the amount varying by source and participant.

Enrolling through a virtual design, the prospective study's participants ranged in age from roughly 18 to 95 years and lived across 20 to 25 United States geographic areas. In the prospective study, participants were assigned to cohorts based on the clinical history participants reported in a screening survey and a study questionnaire. For ImmuneRACE Cohort 3, a participant was defined as recovered based on two consecutive negative NP/OP PCR tests, clearance by a healthcare professional, or resolution of symptoms. Each participant in the prospective study had whole blood, serum and a nasopharyngeal or oropharyngeal swab collected by mobile phlebotomists. Over an approximately 2-month period, participants in the prospective study had the option of providing additional blood draws and questionnaires. Prospective study blood samples were shipped either frozen or at room temperature before DNA extraction.

TCRbeta CDR3 regions were amplified from genomic DNA using the immunoSEQ Assay, a bias-controlled multiplex PCR. The study's processing was this. The number of nucleated cells in each sample was estimated from the amplification of reference gene primers within the assay. To quantify the absolute abundance of each unique TCRbeta CDR3 rearrangement, sequence reads were collapsed and filtered. For each sample, productive Simpson clonality was calculated by taking the square root of Simpson's diversity index across productive rearrangements. TCRdb retrieved this table from immuneACCESS and kept in-frame rearrangements only. Not all clones are present; in checked studies, unresolved V genes account for under half, and no reason is known for the remainder. V, J and clone size are those of that table, while D and trimming were read from the DNA. Within this sample are some 250,000 clones, with approximately 85% of them counted one time only. Together, the top ten hold less than 2.5% of the sample.

The TCR was taken from a woman aged 45-65 years who had recovered from COVID-19. Material for sequencing was PBMCs or T cells enriched from blood (not recorded which).

The DNA sequence reads TGTGCCAGCAGTTACTCGATCGGGGAGTACGAGCAGTACTTC. It specifies CASSYSIGEYEQYF. The V gene is TRBV6-5 and the J gene is TRBJ2-7; perhaps TRBD2 is the D gene, with 5 bases matching. Looking up the germline V gene yields CDR1 MNHEY and CDR2 SVGAGI. Trimming at the junction amounts to 0 bases on V and 4 bases on J, and the germline ends lie 10 bases apart. The CDR3 goes from the cysteine to the phenylalanine over 14 residues. Kept here is only the CDR3 DNA, which spans 42 bases and is read in frame from base 1.